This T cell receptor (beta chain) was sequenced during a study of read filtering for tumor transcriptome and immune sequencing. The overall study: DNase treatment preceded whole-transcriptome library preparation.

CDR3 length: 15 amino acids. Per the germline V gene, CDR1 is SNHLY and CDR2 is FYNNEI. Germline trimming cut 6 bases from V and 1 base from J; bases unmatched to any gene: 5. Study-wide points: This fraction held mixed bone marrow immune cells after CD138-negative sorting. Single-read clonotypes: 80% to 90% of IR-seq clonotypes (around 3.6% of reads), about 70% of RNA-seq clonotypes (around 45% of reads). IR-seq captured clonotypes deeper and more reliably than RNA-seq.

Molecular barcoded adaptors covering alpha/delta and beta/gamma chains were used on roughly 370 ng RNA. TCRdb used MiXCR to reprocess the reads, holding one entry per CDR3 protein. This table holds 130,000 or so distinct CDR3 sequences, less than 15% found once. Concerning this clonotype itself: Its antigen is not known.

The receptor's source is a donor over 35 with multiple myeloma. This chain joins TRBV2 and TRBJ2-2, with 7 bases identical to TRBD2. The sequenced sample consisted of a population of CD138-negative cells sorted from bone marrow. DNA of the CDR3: TGTGCCAGCAGGGGGGGGAGTCGGAACACCGGGGAGCTGTTTTTT. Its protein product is CASRGGSRNTGELFF.